A single sample is the source of the 5 T cell receptor beta chains below, sequenced in a study of T cell responses to AZD1222 COVID-19 vaccine. Assay: immunoSEQ multiplex PCR; the TCRdb copy retains only in-frame clones and omits some. The sample has roughly 140,000 clones; approximately 94% are singletons. The material was peripheral blood, obtained on day 0 of AZD1222 vaccination. Receptors were obtained from an adult in good health.

CDR3 nucleotides: TGTGCCAGCAGCTTTAGGGACAGACCTAACTATGGCTACACCTTC. Residues: CASSFRDRPNYGYTF. The V and J genes are TRBV5-6 and TRBJ1-2; 7 nucleotides align to TRBD1. The CDR3 is made up of 15 amino acids. Germline CDR1 reads SGHDT; CDR2 reads YYEEEE. Losses at the gene ends were 2 bases for V and 0 bases for J; bases not matched to a gene: 4.

The V and J genes are TRBV4-1 and TRBJ1-5; weak D call: TRBD1 (5 bases). Germline V gives CDR1 MGHRA, CDR2 YSYEKL. The CDR3 covers 13 residues. The V end was cut by 1 base, the J end by 6 bases, with 7 bases between. This chain's CDR3 is CASSQVGAQPQHF. CDR3 bases: TGCGCCAGCAGCCAAGTCGGGGCTCAGCCCCAGCATTTT.

This chain joins TRBV5-1 and TRBJ2-1, with 11 bases matching TRBD2. The CDR3 is 16 amino acids. CDR1 and CDR2 (germline): SGHRS, YFSETQ. Trimming at V came to 4 bases and at J to 5 bases, leaving 8 bases not matched to a gene. The CDR3 here is CASSLISGGADNEQFF. The DNA of the CDR3 is TGCGCCAGCAGCCTCATTAGCGGGGGGGCTGACAATGAGCAGTTCTTC. Variable domain in full (rest from reference TRBV5-1 and TRBJ2-1): KAGVTQTPRYLIKTRGQQVTLSCSPISGHRSVSWYQQTPGQGLQFLFEYFSETQRNKGNFPGRFSGRQFSNSRSEMNVSTLELGDSALYLCASSLISGGADNEQFFGPGTRLTVL.

This clone was seen only once. The chain carries TRBV6-4 and TRBJ2-7; TRBD1 matches at 7 bases. The CDR3 loop spans 13 amino acids. Germline lookup yields CDR1 MRHNA and CDR2 SNTAGT. Trimming removed 4 bases from V and 5 bases from J; junction bases left unmatched: 5. CDR3 nucleotides: TGTGCCAGCAGTGTCGTAGGGGGCCACGAGCAGTACTTC. This gives the protein CASSVVGGHEQYF.

The rearrangement uses TRBV7-2 and TRBJ1-6; 9 bases line up with TRBD1. The CDR3 sequence is 16 residues long. V lost 5 bases, J lost 13 bases, and 15 bases stayed unmatched. Germline values: CDR1 SGHTA, CDR2 FQGNSA. This CDR3 is CASSNSGTGTSLPLHF. In DNA form, the CDR3 reads TGTGCCAGCAGCAATTCCGGGACAGGGACGAGTCTCCCCCTCCACTTT.